Sequencing of this TCR beta chain was carried out in a study of cytomegalovirus exposure and HLA in healthy donors. Study-wide results and caveats: HLA allele associations emerged for some 16,000 TCR beta sequences in a later analysis, at 0.05 false discovery rate.

This CDR3 has 16 amino acids. V lost 6 bases to trimming and J lost 0 bases; unmatched junction nucleotides: 8. Germline loops: CDR1 SNHLY, CDR2 FYNNEI. Concerning this clone: Its antigen is unknown.

PCR primers comprised 60 Vbeta and 13 Jbeta primers. The authors' processing: Later, tens of millions of unique TCR beta chains were counted in an analysis, and approximately 10 million of them were shared. TCRdb keeps only in-frame clones here, not all; method: immunoSEQ multiplex PCR. That table gives V, J and clone size, and the DNA gave D and trimming. This repertoire shows about 78,000 clones, 55% to 85% found once; its top ten account for 11%. The rearrangement joins TRBV2 to TRBJ2-1; 7 bases match TRBD1. The sequenced sample consisted of PBMCs. This clonotype was sampled from a woman between 40 and 50 years old in good health and CMV-seropositive. CDR3 protein: CASSQDRSSSYNEQFF. The CDR3 DNA is TGTGCCAGCAGCCAGGACAGGTCAAGCTCCTACAATGAGCAGTTCTTC.